The 2 T cell receptor beta chains below come from one sample, sequenced in a study of shared clonotypes between healthy human individuals. Libraries were prepared by immunoSEQ multiplex PCR; TCRdb keeps only in-frame clonotypes and omits some of them. The data hold around 300,000 clones, with about nine tenths observed a single time. The sequenced sample consisted of memory CD8+ T cells sorted from blood. Subset meaning: CD45RO+ cells pooled with CCR7-negative TemRA cells. The receptors were sampled from a man aged 18 to 29 in good health.

Notes on this clone: This sample includes further DNA sequences coding for the same CDR3. The chain couples TRBV11-2 to TRBJ1-6, with D possibly TRBD1 on 5 matching bases. CDR1 is SGHAT, CDR2 FQNNGV, per germline. The germline V and J ends were trimmed by 1 base and 4 bases, with 8 bases remaining between them. The CDR3 is made up of 15 amino acids. The CDR3 loop is CASSLGTSYNSPLHF. DNA for the CDR3: TGTGCCAGCAGCTTAGGGACATCTTATAATTCACCCCTCCACTTT.

This clone has ten or more counts. The genes are TRBV4-3 and TRBJ1-4; D not certain. The germline gives CDR1 LGHNA, CDR2 YSLEER. The germline V and J ends were trimmed by 0 bases and 7 bases, with 12 bases remaining between them. The CDR3 totals 15 residues. CDR3 residues: CASSQDRGSGEKLFF. For the CDR3, the DNA is TGCGCCAGCAGCCAAGATCGAGGATCAGGTGAAAAACTGTTTTTT.